These 8 T cell receptor beta chains originate from one sample sequenced in a study of PD-L1 blockade in urothelial cancer. Only in-frame clones appear in the TCRdb table, and some are missing; sequencing was by immunoSEQ multiplex PCR. Of some 120,000 clones in the sample, roughly 84% are singletons; the top ten hold about 2.9%. Time point described: pretreatment peripheral blood. Sequenced here: PBMCs, sampled around atezolizumab (anti-PD-L1) treatment. The origin of the receptors is a middle-aged man with urothelial cancer.

The V gene is TRBV5-5, the J gene TRBJ1-1; 9 bases fit TRBD1. CDR3 length: 14 residues. CDR1 is SGHKS and CDR2 is YYEKEE in the germline V gene (reference sequence). V dropped 3 bases and J dropped 4; count of bases not matched to a gene: 4. The CDR3 reads CASSWQTGGTEAFF. The CDR3 DNA follows: TGTGCCAGCAGCTGGCAGACAGGGGGCACTGAAGCTTTCTTT.

The chain uses TRBV7-2 and TRBJ2-2; tentative D call: TRBD1 (6 bases). Trimming took off 2 bases at V and 0 bases at J, with 7 bases between the two ends. The germline gives CDR1 SGHTA, CDR2 FQGNSA. This CDR3 has 15 amino acids. CDR3 residues: CASSLWTANTGELFF. The CDR3 nucleotides are TGTGCCAGCAGCTTATGGACAGCGAACACCGGGGAGCTGTTTTTT.

CDR3 sequence (DNA): TGTGCCAGCAGCGTAGAACTAGCGGGACTTCAAGAGACCCAGTACTTC. Protein product: CASSVELAGLQETQYF. This rearrangement joins TRBV9 to TRBJ2-5, with 10 nucleotides matching TRBD2. The CDR3 runs to 16 residues. V dropped 0 bases and J dropped 2; count of bases not matched to a gene: 4. CDR1 SGDLS and CDR2 YYNGEE come from the germline V gene.

CDR3 sequence (DNA): TGTGCCAGCAGACCAGGGGGCCGGGGAGCTTTCTTT. It is translated as CASRPGGRGAFF. This chain joins TRBV28 and TRBJ1-1; 8 positions match TRBD1. Per the germline V gene, CDR1 is MDHEN and CDR2 is SYDVKM. J was trimmed by 10 bases and V by 6 bases; bases with no gene match: 7. The CDR3 covers 12 residues. Together with reference TRBV28 and TRBJ1-1, the CDR3 gives the full variable domain: DVKVTQSSRYLVKRTGEKVFLECVQDMDHENMFWYRQDPGLGLRLIYFSYDVKMKEKGDIPEGYSVSREKKERFSLILESASTNQTSMYLCASRPGGRGAFFGQGTRLTVV.

This chain joins TRBV6-4 and TRBJ2-5; TRBD1 might be the D (6 bases). The germline V gene encodes CDR1 MRHNA and CDR2 SNTAGT. The V end lost 7 bases, the J end lost 3 bases, and 12 bases lay between the germline ends. The CDR3 runs to 13 residues. CDR3 protein: CASIPNREETQYF. The CDR3 coding sequence is TGTGCCAGCATTCCGAACAGGGAAGAGACCCAGTACTTC.

A remark on this clone: An end of the junction does not agree with germline; a read error may underlie this. Written as DNA, the CDR3 is TGTGCCGGCAGCCCAAACCCCGGGACAGGGGTAGAGACCCAGTACTTC. The encoded protein is CAGSPNPGTGVETQYF. V gene TRBV6-6 combines with J gene TRBJ2-5; TRBD1 matches at 10 bases. Per the germline V gene, CDR1 is MNHNY and CDR2 is SVGAGI (reference sequence). The CDR3 consists of 16 residues.

This chain joins TRBV6-6 and TRBJ1-5, with D maybe TRBD1 (5 bases). Per germline, CDR1 MNHNY and CDR2 SVGAGI (reference sequence). This CDR3 is 16 amino acids long. V lost 6 bases and J lost 0, with 15 bases in between. The CDR3 region has the DNA TGTGCCAGCAGCAACAGACAGTTTATTAGCAATCAGCCCCAGCATTTT. It codes for CASSNRQFISNQPQHF.

The chain joins TRBV5-6 to TRBJ2-5; D not resolved. Looked up from germline, CDR1 is SGHDT and CDR2 is YYEEEE. The CDR3 runs 15 residues. Trimming removed 4 bases from V and 4 bases from J, with 17 bases in between. In DNA, the CDR3 is TGTGCCAGCAGCCACTATTGGAATGCACGAGAGACCCAGTACTTC. It is translated as CASSHYWNARETQYF.